Listed here are 25 T cell receptor beta chains from one sample, sequenced in a study of blood T cell repertoires in COVID-19. Using immunoSEQ multiplex PCR, the repertoire was profiled, and TCRdb retains in-frame clones only, with some absent. The sample lists about 400,000 clones, 88% occurring once. Material for sequencing was PBMCs or T cells enriched from blood (not recorded which). These receptors were obtained from a woman between 40 and 50 years old with acute COVID-19.

This clone was seen a single time. This chain joins TRBV5-8 and TRBJ2-4; 10 bases match TRBD1. CDR3 size: 13 residues. Germline CDR1 and CDR2: SGHTS and YDEGEE. J gave up 9 bases and V 5 bases, and 5 bases lay outside the gene matches. CDR3 in amino acids: CASSTGTGVIQYF. Written as DNA, the CDR3 is TGTGCCAGCAGTACCGGGACAGGGGTCATTCAGTACTTC.

V and J are TRBV30 and TRBJ1-3; D is undetermined. This CDR3 comprises 14 residues. The V gene's germline CDR1 is GTSNPN and CDR2 SVGIG (reference sequence). V lost 3 bases to trimming and J lost 0 bases, with 9 bases between them. The CDR3 DNA reads TGTGCCTGGAGCGCCAGAGGCTCTGGAAACACCATATATTTT. This translates into CAWSARGSGNTIYF.

The genes are TRBV10-3 and TRBJ1-3, with a possible D match to TRBD1 (5 bases). CDR1 and CDR2 from the germline V gene are ENHRY and SYGVKD. With 6 bases removed from V and 4 bases from J, the gap between germline ends came to 16 bases. The CDR3 runs 15 residues. DNA of the CDR3: TGTGCCATCAGGGCGAGCGGGGGGTCCGGAAACACCATATATTTT. Its protein is CAIRASGGSGNTIYF.

The rearrangement joins TRBV12-3 or TRBV12-4 to TRBJ1-2; D remains unclear. With 8 bases removed from V and 2 bases from J, the gap between germline ends came to 12 bases. The CDR3 loop spans 13 amino acids. The CDR3 DNA reads as TGTGCCAGCTGTAAACAGTACAACTATGGCTACACCTTC. It yields the protein CASCKQYNYGYTF.

The chain links TRBV6-1 to TRBJ2-7, with 11 bases lining up with TRBD2. The CDR3 contains 17 residues. The V segment lost 3 bases and the J segment 0 bases; nucleotides outside the gene matches: 7. Germline loops: CDR1 MNHNS, CDR2 SASEGT. The CDR3: CASSELTSGGISYEQYF. DNA for the CDR3: TGTGCCAGCAGTGAGCTAACTAGCGGGGGAATCTCCTACGAGCAGTACTTC.

This chain uses TRBV15 with TRBJ1-4; the match to TRBD1 covers 9 bases. The CDR3 runs to 12 residues. Trimming at V came to 8 bases and at J to 16 bases, leaving 11 bases not matched to a gene. Looked up from germline, CDR1 is LNHNV and CDR2 is YYDKDF (reference sequence). The CDR3 is CATGTGMFGPFF. The CDR3 DNA sequence: TGTGCCACCGGGACAGGGATGTTTGGGCCGTTTTTT.

This chain uses TRBV10-3 with TRBJ2-5, with D possibly TRBD1 on 5 matching bases. Germline CDR1 ENHRY, CDR2 SYGVKD. V lost 3 bases and J lost 2, with 10 bases in between. The CDR3 contains 14 residues. CDR3 protein: CAISDRVIQETQYF. In nucleotides, the CDR3 is TGTGCCATCAGTGACAGGGTCATTCAAGAGACCCAGTACTTC.

The J gene is TRBJ2-5, the V gene TRBV5-8; D gene uncertain. CDR1 is SGHTS, CDR2 YDEGEE, per germline. The CDR3 extends over 14 amino acids. V gave up 4 bases and J gave up 1 base, with 11 bases separating them. CDR3 protein: CASSLEMRQETQYF. The CDR3, as DNA: TGTGCCAGCAGCCTGGAGATGCGCCAAGAGACCCAGTACTTC.

The CDR3 spells CSVDRFVGLRLGVAGYTF. The DNA of the CDR3 is TGCAGCGTTGACCGATTTGTGGGGCTAAGGCTGGGCGTTGCTGGCTACACCTTC. The V call is TRBV29-1, the J call TRBJ1-2; tentative D call: TRBD1 (5 bases). The CDR3 has 18 amino acids. Trimming removed 3 bases from V and 7 bases from J, with 30 bases in between. CDR1 is SQVTM and CDR2 is ANQGSEA in the germline V gene.

The chain employs TRBV2 and TRBJ2-2; a weak D match, TRBD1 (5 bases). Germline values: CDR1 SNHLY, CDR2 FYNNEI. This CDR3 region has 14 residues. Trimming stripped 4 bases from V and 3 bases from J, with 9 bases between. The CDR3 DNA follows: TGTGCCAGCAGTGGCAGGGCAGACACCGGGGAGCTGTTTTTT. Translating it yields CASSGRADTGELFF.

This chain links TRBV5-8 with TRBJ1-1; 8 nucleotides match TRBD1. V trimming: 4 bases; J trimming: 0 bases; junction bases outside the gene matches: 5. Germline loops: CDR1 SGHTS, CDR2 YDEGEE. This CDR3 has 15 amino acids. CDR3: CASSQMTGVNTEAFF. The CDR3 DNA is TGTGCCAGCAGCCAAATGACAGGGGTGAACACTGAAGCTTTCTTT.

This rearrangement joins TRBV6-5 to TRBJ1-6; the match to TRBD1 covers 9 bases. The CDR3 is 15 residues long. CDR1 and CDR2 (germline): MNHEY, SVGAGI. Trimming took 7 bases from V and 9 from J; bases not matched to a gene: 10. The CDR3 is CASNEQGALGSPLHF. DNA for the CDR3: TGTGCCAGCAACGAACAGGGGGCTCTAGGTTCACCCCTCCACTTT.

This clone was observed once. This sequence joins TRBV10-3 and TRBJ1-2; 8 bases match TRBD1. Germline values: CDR1 ENHRY, CDR2 SYGVKD. The J segment lost 6 bases and the V segment lost 6 bases, leaving 9 bases of the junction unmatched. The CDR3 loop spans 14 amino acids. Written as DNA, the CDR3 is TGTGCCATCAGCAAGCTCGGACAGGGTGATGGCTACACCTTC. Protein product: CAISKLGQGDGYTF.

This clone was counted a single time. This chain joins TRBV7-2 and TRBJ2-1, with a tentative D call TRBD1 (6 bases). The germline V and J ends were trimmed by 5 bases and 9 bases, with 17 bases remaining between them. Germline V gives CDR1 SGHTA, CDR2 FQGNSA. The CDR3 covers 14 residues. The CDR3 DNA reads as TGTGCCAGCAGCCTCGGACAGCTGGCCCCTGAGCAGTTCTTC. As protein: CASSLGQLAPEQFF. The complete variable domain, with remaining parts taken from reference TRBV7-2 and TRBJ2-1, reads GAGVSQSPSNKVTEKGKDVELRCDPISGHTALYWYRQSLGQGLEFLIYFQGNSAPDKSGLPSDRFSAERTGGSVSTLTIQRTQQEDSAVYLCASSLGQLAPEQFFGPGTRLTVL.

This chain joins TRBV2 and TRBJ1-1, with a possible D match to TRBD1 (5 bases). Germline values: CDR1 SNHLY, CDR2 FYNNEI. Trimming cost V 1 base and J 8 bases, with 14 bases left between them. The CDR3 extends over 14 amino acids. The CDR3 nucleotides are TGTGCCAGCAGTGAAGAAGGGGACTCGAGAGAAGCTTTCTTT. It translates to CASSEEGDSREAFF.

This sequence joins TRBV7-9 and TRBJ1-2; a possible D gene is TRBD1 (5 bases). This CDR3 comprises 15 residues. V shed 1 base and J shed 7 bases, with 16 bases lying between them. Germline V lookup: CDR1 SEHNR, CDR2 FQNEAQ (reference sequence). In DNA form, the CDR3 reads TGTGCCAGCAGCTTAGATGGCAGGGCAGTTGGTGGCTACACCTTC. It yields the protein CASSLDGRAVGGYTF.

The chain is built from TRBV27 and TRBJ1-1, with 8 bases matching TRBD1. The CDR3 loop spans 14 amino acids. The germline V gene has CDR1 MNHEY and CDR2 SMNVEV (reference sequence). V was clipped by 4 bases and J by 0 bases; unmatched bases: 1. CDR3 loop: CASSSGGMNTEAFF. The CDR3 nucleotides are TGTGCCAGCAGTTCAGGGGGCATGAACACTGAAGCTTTCTTT.

This clone was seen more than once but under ten times. The CDR3 DNA is TGCAGCGTCCAGACCCAGGCGAACACTGAAGCTTTCTTT. It specifies CSVQTQANTEAFF. V gene TRBV29-1 combines with J gene TRBJ1-1, with unresolved D. Germline V gives CDR1 SQVTM, CDR2 ANQGSEA. The CDR3 runs 13 residues. V gave up 6 bases and J gave up 1 base, with 12 bases separating them.

The rearrangement links TRBV5-1 to TRBJ2-5, with 7 bases fitting TRBD2. The CDR3 consists of 15 residues. CDR1 is SGHRS and CDR2 is YFSETQ in the germline V gene. Trimming cost V 2 bases and J 1 base; bases outside gene matches: 5. The CDR3: CASSFNGGIQETQYF. The CDR3 DNA follows: TGCGCCAGCAGCTTTAACGGGGGGATCCAAGAGACCCAGTACTTC.

The V call is TRBV29-1, the J call TRBJ1-2; D ambiguous. CDR1 SQVTM and CDR2 ANQGSEA come from the germline V gene. The V gene lost 3 bases and the J gene lost 0 bases, with 14 bases spanning the gap. CDR3 length: 15 residues. The CDR3 protein is CSVEGAGDSNYGYTF. The DNA for the CDR3 is TGCAGCGTTGAGGGTGCAGGCGATTCTAACTATGGCTACACCTTC.

This chain links TRBV2 with TRBJ2-7, with D maybe TRBD1 (5 bases). Between the trimmed V and J ends, which lost 3 bases and 5 bases, there was a span of 14 bases. This CDR3 has 14 amino acids. Germline V CDR1 and CDR2: SNHLY, FYNNEI. CDR3 sequence reads: CASSEGRAFNEQYF. For the CDR3, the DNA is TGTGCCAGCAGTGAGGGCAGGGCGTTCAACGAGCAGTACTTC.

This clone was observed a handful of times. The DNA for the CDR3 is TGCAGTGCTAGTGGTTACGGACAGGGTGGAAGTCAGCCCCAGCATTTT. Its protein product is CSASGYGQGGSQPQHF. The chain combines TRBV20-1 with TRBJ1-5; 8 positions agree with TRBD1. V lost 3 bases and J lost 6; bases outside the gene matches: 13. CDR3 length: 16 amino acids. Germline V lookup: CDR1 DFQATT, CDR2 SNEGSKA (reference sequence).

DNA for the CDR3: TGTGCCAGCAGCCCGTCACAGGGGGCGAGGGAGACCCAGTACTTC. Protein sequence: CASSPSQGARETQYF. The chain couples TRBV3-1 (or the pseudogene TRBV3-2) to TRBJ2-5; 9 positions match TRBD1. With V trimmed by 4 bases and J by 5 bases, 8 bases remained unmatched. The CDR3 spans 15 residues. Germline V gives CDR1 LGHDT, CDR2 YNNKEL (reference sequence).

The chain carries TRBV5-6 and TRBJ2-7; D may be TRBD1 (6 bases). The germline V gene has CDR1 SGHDT and CDR2 YYEEEE. V dropped 6 bases and J dropped 3 bases, with 10 bases sitting between them. The CDR3 spans 12 residues. The CDR3 DNA follows: TGTGCCAGCAAGGGACATGGCTACGAGCAGTACTTC. It yields the protein CASKGHGYEQYF.

The chain carries TRBV5-8 and TRBJ2-6, with D unclear. The CDR3 sequence is 13 residues long. The V end lost 6 bases, the J end lost 0 bases, and 4 bases lay between the germline ends. CDR1 SGHTS and CDR2 YDEGEE come from the germline V gene. The CDR3 DNA is TGTGCCAGCACCGGCTCTGGGGCCAACGTCCTGACTTTC. Translated, it gives CASTGSGANVLTF.